Presented here are 30 T cell receptor beta chains from one specimen sequenced in a study of CXCR3-negative and CXCR3-positive naive CD8 T cells. Whole-study findings and limits: CXCR3-positive naive cells had TRB CDR3s that were more hydrophobic than CXCR3-negative naive cells had.

No antigen is known for these receptors. 5' RACE that incorporated UMI labels was used to prepare the TRB cDNA libraries. One entry per CDR3 protein, without DNA, is what TCRdb gives after re-calling the 5' RACE reads. This repertoire comprises 140,000 to 150,000 distinct CDR3 sequences; its ten largest clones make up over 0.25%. Specimen: naive CXCR3+ CD8+ T cells from blood. The subset: CD45RO-CCR7+CD27+CD95- naive CD8+ T cells expressing CXCR3 (TNR3+). Receptor source: a human donor in good health. Some clones in this sample may be carry-over from other donors' samples.

The gene calls are TRBV7-8 and TRBJ2-2; TCRdb reports TRBD1, a call that lacks DNA to check it against. CDR1 and CDR2 (germline): SGHVS, FQNEAQ. The CDR3 runs to 15 residues. CDR3 protein: CASSLLTGGPGELFF.

The V gene is TRBV29-1, the J gene TRBJ1-2; TCRdb's D call of TRBD1 is untestable without DNA. The CDR3 loop spans 15 amino acids. Germline-derived CDR1 and CDR2 are SQVTM and ANQGSEA. The CDR3 sequence: CSVEDGGHSYYGYTF.

The gene calls are TRBV2 and TRBJ2-3; TCRdb gives TRBD2 as the D gene, but with no DNA this cannot be confirmed. From germline, CDR1 is SNHLY and CDR2 FYNNEI. This CDR3 region has 18 residues. This CDR3 is CASSELAGGRTSTDTQYF.

This rearrangement joins TRBV28 to TRBJ2-5; TCRdb's D call, TRBD1, is unchecked because there is no DNA. The CDR3 extends over 18 amino acids. Per the germline V gene, CDR1 is MDHEN and CDR2 is SYDVKM. The CDR3 here is CATSESLGGDTYQETQYF.

The rearrangement links TRBV29-1 to TRBJ1-2; without DNA, the TCRdb call of TRBD1 cannot be checked. The CDR3 consists of 13 residues. Germline loops: CDR1 SQVTM, CDR2 ANQGSEA. The CDR3: CSVEEGTGYGYTF.

The J gene is TRBJ2-7, the V gene TRBV27; TCRdb reports TRBD1, a call that lacks DNA to check it against. CDR3 length: 14 amino acids. Germline V CDR1 and CDR2: MNHEY, SMNVEV (reference sequence). The CDR3 is CASSAGTGRYEQYF.

The chain carries TRBV7-9 and TRBJ2-1. Germline-derived CDR1 and CDR2 are SEHNR and FQNEAQ (reference sequence). The CDR3 has 16 residues. CDR3 amino acids: CASSFSPAGNTDEQFF. The full variable domain, rest sourced from reference TRBV7-9 and TRBJ2-1, is DTGVSQNPRHKITKRGQNVTFRCDPISEHNRLYWYRQTLGQGPEFLTYFQNEAQLEKSRLLSDRFSAERPKGSFSTLEIQRTEQGDSAMYLCASSFSPAGNTDEQFFGPGTRLTVL.

This chain links TRBV29-1 with TRBJ2-7. Germline assignment: CDR1 SQVTM and CDR2 ANQGSEA. The CDR3 spans 12 residues. The CDR3 sequence: CSVRSGSDEQYF.

CDR3 sequence reads: CSVLGQPLSTDTQYF. V gene TRBV29-1 combines with J gene TRBJ2-3; TCRdb proposes TRBD1, but this gene call is untestable without DNA. The CDR3 has 15 residues. The V gene's germline CDR1 is SQVTM and CDR2 ANQGSEA.

The chain combines TRBV20-1 with TRBJ1-1; TCRdb picks TRBD1, but there is no DNA to check that call. This CDR3 is built from 14 residues. Germline CDR1 and CDR2: DFQATT and SNEGSKA (reference sequence). CDR3: CSAADRGWDTEAFF.

The chain combines TRBV7-8 with TRBJ1-3; checking the TCRdb D call of TRBD1 is not possible without DNA. The length of the CDR3 is 12 residues. Germline V gene lookup returns CDR1 SGHVS and CDR2 FQNEAQ. CDR3 region: CASRDAWNTIYF.

The J gene is TRBJ2-1, the V gene TRBV19; without DNA, the TCRdb call of TRBD2 cannot be checked. The CDR3 extends over 17 amino acids. CDR1 is LNHDA and CDR2 is SQIVND in the germline V gene (reference sequence). The CDR3: CASSIGLAGGPDNEQFF.

The J gene is TRBJ2-2, the V gene TRBV29-1; TCRdb designates TRBD2, a call that cannot be tested without DNA. This CDR3 comprises 15 residues. The germline gives CDR1 SQVTM, CDR2 ANQGSEA. Here the CDR3 reads CSVLTDAGHTGELFF.

The chain links TRBV7-9 to TRBJ2-1; TCRdb gives TRBD1 as the D gene, but with no DNA this cannot be confirmed. The CDR3 contains 16 residues. Germline V gives CDR1 SEHNR, CDR2 FQNEAQ (reference sequence). The CDR3 region is CASSPPRSGGDNEQFF.

The rearrangement uses TRBV29-1 and TRBJ1-5; lacking DNA, the TRBD1 call made by TCRdb goes unchecked. CDR3 length equals 12 residues. The germline gives CDR1 SQVTM, CDR2 ANQGSEA. CDR3 sequence: CSVGTGNQPQHF.

The CDR3 protein is CSVEDRQTLYNEQFF. V gene TRBV29-1 combines with J gene TRBJ2-1; TCRdb names TRBD1, which stays unverified in the absence of DNA. The CDR3 runs 15 residues. The V gene's germline CDR1 is SQVTM and CDR2 ANQGSEA.

The chain couples TRBV6-2 or TRBV6-3 to TRBJ2-7; TCRdb reports TRBD2, a call that lacks DNA to check it against. The CDR3 totals 13 residues. CDR1 is MNHEY and CDR2 is SVGEGT in the germline V gene. The CDR3 here is CASSEGDNYEQYF.

The chain has TRBV6-2 or TRBV6-3 and TRBJ2-1; TCRdb designates TRBD2, a call that cannot be tested without DNA. This CDR3 has 13 amino acids. CDR1 is MNHEY and CDR2 is SVGEGT in the germline V gene. CDR3 region: CASGEREGNEQFF.

The rearrangement joins TRBV7-9 to TRBJ2-3. The CDR3 covers 13 residues. The germline CDR1 and CDR2 sequences are SEHNR and FQNEAQ (reference sequence). The CDR3 here is CASSFGGTDTQYF.

The rearrangement links TRBV10-3 to TRBJ1-3. The CDR3 totals 13 residues. Germline V gene data show CDR1 as ENHRY and CDR2 as SYGVKD. The CDR3: CAISYSSGNTIYF.

The chain combines TRBV28 with TRBJ2-7. Germline assignment: CDR1 MDHEN and CDR2 SYDVKM. The CDR3 is 11 residues long. The CDR3: CASSRKNEQYF.

The chain is built from TRBV29-1 and TRBJ1-3. This CDR3 comprises 12 residues. Germline-derived CDR1 and CDR2 are SQVTM and ANQGSEA. CDR3: CSVVVSGNTIYF.

V is TRBV20-1 and J is TRBJ2-5; TCRdb names TRBD1, which stays unverified in the absence of DNA. The CDR3 runs 15 residues. Per germline, CDR1 DFQATT and CDR2 SNEGSKA (reference sequence). This CDR3 is CSARDGTRDQETQYF.

The chain links TRBV28 to TRBJ2-7; TCRdb's assignment of TRBD1 cannot be checked, as there is no DNA. Germline lookup yields CDR1 MDHEN and CDR2 SYDVKM. This CDR3 comprises 16 residues. The CDR3 region is CASSLWGQNLGNEQYF.

V is TRBV7-6 and J is TRBJ2-7; TCRdb's assignment of TRBD2 cannot be checked, as there is no DNA. The CDR3 consists of 15 residues. CDR1 is SGHVS, CDR2 FNYEAQ, per germline. The CDR3 sequence: CASSPSPASSYEQYF.

The rearrangement links TRBV7-9 to TRBJ2-1; the TCRdb call, TRBD1, lacks DNA for checking. CDR3 length: 15 residues. Germline loops: CDR1 SEHNR, CDR2 FQNEAQ (reference sequence). CDR3 residues: CASSFSGAPRDEQFF.

The rearrangement joins TRBV12-3 or TRBV12-4 to TRBJ2-7; with no DNA, the TCRdb D assignment of TRBD1 cannot be verified. The CDR3 loop spans 12 amino acids. The CDR3 is CATSGTGYEQYF.

This sequence joins TRBV25-1 and TRBJ1-1. Germline CDR1 is MGHDK and CDR2 is SYGVNS. CDR3 length equals 16 residues. CDR3 residues: CASSDPGWDAGAEAFF.

This CDR3 is CASSFPRDSDHYGYTF. This chain joins TRBV7-9 and TRBJ1-2; the TRBD1 assignment by TCRdb is unverifiable without DNA. Germline loops: CDR1 SEHNR, CDR2 FQNEAQ (reference sequence). The CDR3 runs 16 residues. The variable domain in full, with the rest retrieved from reference TRBV7-9 and TRBJ1-2, is DTGVSQNPRHKITKRGQNVTFRCDPISEHNRLYWYRQTLGQGPEFLTYFQNEAQLEKSRLLSDRFSAERPKGSFSTLEIQRTEQGDSAMYLCASSFPRDSDHYGYTFGSGTRLTVV.

The chain has TRBV29-1 and TRBJ2-7. Germline V lookup: CDR1 SQVTM, CDR2 ANQGSEA. This CDR3 is 11 amino acids long. The CDR3 protein is CSVVGNNEQYF.